This T cell receptor beta chain was recovered during a study of blood T cells in healthy people across ages. Isolated per sample were at least 7 million PBMCs. A second PCR of 7 to 11 cycles used a sample-barcoded 5' primer and a J-beta primer mix. TCRdb analysed the 5' RACE reads with MiXCR anew, one entry per CDR3 protein. There are more than 550,000 distinct CDR3 sequences in the sample; over 20% occur only once, and 22% lies in the top ten. Sample: blood. The clonotype comes from a man between 65 and 85 years old in good health.

This CDR3 is CASSGLTNQPQHF. The CDR3 DNA reads as TGTGCCAGCAGTGGACTGACAAACCAGCCCCAGCATTTT. V and J are TRBV2 and TRBJ1-5; D unclear. Germline lookup yields CDR1 SNHLY and CDR2 FYNNEI. The CDR3 contains 13 residues. Trimming shortened V by 4 bases and J by 7 bases, and 11 bases separated the two germline ends.